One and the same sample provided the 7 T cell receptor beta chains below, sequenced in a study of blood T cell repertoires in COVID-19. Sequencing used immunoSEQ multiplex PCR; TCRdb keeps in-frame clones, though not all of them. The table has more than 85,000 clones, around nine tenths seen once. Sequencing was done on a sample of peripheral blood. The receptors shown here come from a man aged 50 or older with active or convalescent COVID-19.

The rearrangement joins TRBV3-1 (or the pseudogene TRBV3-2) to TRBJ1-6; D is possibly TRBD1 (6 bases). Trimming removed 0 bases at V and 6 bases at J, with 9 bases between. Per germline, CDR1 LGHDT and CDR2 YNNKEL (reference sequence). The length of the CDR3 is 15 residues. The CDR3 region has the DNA TGTGCCAGCAGCCAAGAAGTACAGGGTAATTCACCCCTCCACTTT. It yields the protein CASSQEVQGNSPLHF.

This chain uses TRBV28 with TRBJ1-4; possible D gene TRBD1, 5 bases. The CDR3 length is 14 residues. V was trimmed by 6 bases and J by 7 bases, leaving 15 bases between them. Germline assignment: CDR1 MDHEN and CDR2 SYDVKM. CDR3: CASRAGMVREKLFF. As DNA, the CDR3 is TGTGCCAGCAGGGCAGGGATGGTTCGTGAAAAACTGTTTTTT.

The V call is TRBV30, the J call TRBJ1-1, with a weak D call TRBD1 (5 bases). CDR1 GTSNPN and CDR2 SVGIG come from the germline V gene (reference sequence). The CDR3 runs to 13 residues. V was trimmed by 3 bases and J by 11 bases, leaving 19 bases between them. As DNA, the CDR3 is TGTGCCTGGAGCGGTAAAGGGGTCCTACCGGCTTTCTTT. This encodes CAWSGKGVLPAFF.

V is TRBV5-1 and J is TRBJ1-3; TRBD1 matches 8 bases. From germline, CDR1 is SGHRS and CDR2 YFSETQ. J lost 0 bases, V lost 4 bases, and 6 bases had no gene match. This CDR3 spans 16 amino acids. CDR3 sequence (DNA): TGCGCCAGCAGCCAGACAGGGGACAGCTCTGGAAACACCATATATTTT. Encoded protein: CASSQTGDSSGNTIYF.

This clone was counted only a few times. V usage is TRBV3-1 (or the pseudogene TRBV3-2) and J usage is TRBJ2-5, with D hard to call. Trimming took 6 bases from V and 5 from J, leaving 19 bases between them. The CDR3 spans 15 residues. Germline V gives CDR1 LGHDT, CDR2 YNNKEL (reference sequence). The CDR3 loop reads CASSYPGGSGETQYF. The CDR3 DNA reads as TGTGCCAGCAGTTACCCGGGTGGGTCTGGGGAGACCCAGTACTTC.

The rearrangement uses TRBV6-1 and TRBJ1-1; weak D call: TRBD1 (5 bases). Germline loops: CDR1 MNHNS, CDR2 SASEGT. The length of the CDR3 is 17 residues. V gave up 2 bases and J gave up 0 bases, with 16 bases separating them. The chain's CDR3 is CASSERVAGTVNTEAFF. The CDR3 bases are TGTGCCAGCAGTGAAAGGGTGGCGGGGACCGTGAACACTGAAGCTTTCTTT.

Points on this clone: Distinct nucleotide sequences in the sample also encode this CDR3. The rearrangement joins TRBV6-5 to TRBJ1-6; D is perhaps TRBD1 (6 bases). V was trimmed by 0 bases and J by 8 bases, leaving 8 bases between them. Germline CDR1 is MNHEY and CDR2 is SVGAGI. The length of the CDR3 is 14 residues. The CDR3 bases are TGTGCCAGCAGTTACTCCAGGGGTGATTCACCCCTCCACTTT. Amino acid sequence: CASSYSRGDSPLHF.